The clone carrying this T cell receptor (beta chain) was recorded a few times. The sample belongs to a study of patients and donors after allogeneic stem cell transplantation. This CDR3 is built from 11 residues. Trimming took 5 bases from V and 7 from J, leaving 7 bases between them. Germline V gene data show CDR1 as MDHEN and CDR2 as SYDVKM. TCRdb passed the RT-PCR reads through MiXCR, listing each CDR3 protein once. Counted here are roughly 880,000 distinct CDR3 sequences, approximately 19% occurring once; the ten biggest clones make up around 5.5%. Sequences were obtained from blood, either unsorted or a sorted T cell fraction (not recorded which). This sequence originates from a human donor who was either an allogeneic HSCT recipient or a stem cell or donor lymphocyte infusion donor (not recorded which). It is not recorded whose cells these are; they may come from a transplant donor. This chain connects TRBV28 to TRBJ2-3; D call uncertain. Here the CDR3 reads CASSPQHTQYF. CDR3 bases: TGTGCCAGCAGTCCCCAGCATACGCAGTATTTT.